The 11 T cell receptor beta chains reported below all come from one sample, sequenced in a study of T cell repertoires in cytomegalovirus infection. TCRdb analysed the reads with MiXCR anew, one entry per CDR3 protein. Seen here are approximately 43,000 distinct CDR3 sequences, roughly 20% observed once, and the top ten hold about a fifth. These TCRs are of unknown antigen specificity. Sequencing was carried out using PBMCs, sequenced either directly or after in vitro stimulation (not recorded which). These receptors were obtained from a human donor in good health (CMV status not recorded). Some clones in this sample may be carry-over from other donors' samples.

This clonotype was observed many times. The rearrangement links TRBV2 to TRBJ1-6; TRBD1 aligns across 8 bases. V was clipped by 7 bases and J by 8 bases; unmatched bases: 7. CDR1 is SNHLY and CDR2 is FYNNEI in the germline V gene. This CDR3 spans 14 amino acids. The CDR3 loop is CASNSQGADSPLHF. The CDR3 DNA follows: TGTGCCAGCAACTCCCAGGGGGCGGATTCACCCCTCCACTTT.

This clonotype was observed at least ten times. The junction shows a germline mismatch at one end, possibly a read error. The chain uses TRBV6-1 and TRBJ2-1; 10 positions agree with TRBD2. The CDR3 spans 15 residues. The germline CDR1 and CDR2 sequences are MNHNS and SASEGT. The CDR3 loop reads CASSKAGGLYNEQFF. CDR3 DNA sequence: TGTGCCAGCAGTAAAGCGGGGGGGCTCTACAATGAGCAGTTCTTC.

The rearrangement links TRBV28 to TRBJ1-2, with a possible D match to TRBD1 (6 bases). The CDR3 is 13 amino acids. Germline CDR1 is MDHEN and CDR2 is SYDVKM. V was shortened by 7 bases and J by 3 bases, with 12 bases between the two germline ends. The CDR3 bases are TGTGCCAGCATCGAAACAGGGTACTATGGCTACACCTTC. Its translation: CASIETGYYGYTF.

This clonotype was seen many times. The chain is built from TRBV7-6 and TRBJ2-3, with a tentative D call TRBD1 (6 bases). V dropped 5 bases and J dropped 6 bases, with 12 bases sitting between them. CDR1 is SGHVS and CDR2 is FNYEAQ in the germline V gene. The CDR3 runs 13 residues. The CDR3 sequence: CASSLYRADTQYF. CDR3 nucleotides: TGTGCCAGCAGCCTCTACAGGGCGGATACGCAGTATTTT.

This clonotype was observed a handful of times. The gene calls are TRBV6-2 or TRBV6-3 and TRBJ2-7; TRBD1 is a possible D gene (7 bases). Per germline, CDR1 MNHEY and CDR2 SVGEGT. The CDR3 spans 16 residues. Trimming stripped 6 bases from V and 2 bases from J, with 20 bases between. CDR3 loop: CASRTLHQGGTYEQYF. The CDR3, as DNA: TGTGCCAGCAGAACACTCCACCAGGGGGGTACCTACGAGCAGTACTTC.

This clonotype was counted many times. The chain employs TRBV28 and TRBJ2-5; 10 bases are shared with TRBD1. The CDR3 covers 16 residues. V was clipped by 1 base and J by 3 bases; unmatched bases: 5. The germline CDR1 and CDR2 sequences are MDHEN and SYDVKM. The CDR3 bases are TGTGCCAGCAGTTTATCTGGGACAGGGGCCGAAGAGACCCAGTACTTC. Protein: CASSLSGTGAEETQYF.

V is TRBV29-1 and J is TRBJ2-3, with TRBD2 matching over 9 bases. The germline gives CDR1 SQVTM, CDR2 ANQGSEA. V lost 6 bases to trimming and J lost 8 bases; unmatched junction nucleotides: 18. The CDR3 is 16 amino acids. CDR3 DNA: TGCAGCGTAGACTATAGCGGGAGCACCGCCCCGGTTACGCAGTATTTT. The encoded protein is CSVDYSGSTAPVTQYF.

Concerning this clonotype itself: A much larger clone lies a single base off, so this may be a read error. The chain couples TRBV7-1 to TRBJ2-7, with 8 bases fitting TRBD2. TRBV7-1 is an open reading frame, and its role is uncertain. This CDR3 is built from 16 residues. Trimming took 5 bases from V and 3 from J; bases not matched to a gene: 12. In DNA, the CDR3 is TGTGCCAGCAGCGCCTCCGAGACTAGCGAATACTACGAGCAGTACTTC. It codes for CASSASETSEYYEQYF.

This clonotype has ten or more counts. The V and J genes are TRBV5-6 and TRBJ2-7; TRBD2 might be the D (6 bases). V was shortened by 4 bases and J by 5 bases, with 16 bases between the two germline ends. The CDR3 totals 14 residues. Germline V gives CDR1 SGHDT, CDR2 YYEEEE. The CDR3 DNA follows: TGTGCCAGCAGCCCTGGAGGGGTACAGGACGAGCAGTACTTC. This sequence encodes CASSPGGVQDEQYF.

The chain has TRBV11-2 and TRBJ1-2, with D hard to call. V lost 0 bases, J lost 5 bases, and 19 bases lay in between. This CDR3 region has 17 residues. Germline loops: CDR1 SGHAT, CDR2 FQNNGV. The CDR3 bases are TGTGCCAGCAGCTTAGATCACAACCCCGCGAGGCGATATGGCTACACCTTC. As protein: CASSLDHNPARRYGYTF.

This clonotype has ten or more counts. The chain links TRBV7-2 to TRBJ2-7, with D uncertain. Germline CDR1 and CDR2: SGHTA and FQGNSA. Trimming shortened V by 1 base and J by 1 base, and 8 bases separated the two germline ends. This CDR3 comprises 14 residues. The CDR3 sequence: CASSLGPMSYEQYV. CDR3 DNA: TGTGCCAGCAGCTTAGGACCAATGTCCTACGAGCAGTACGTC.